This T cell receptor beta chain was sequenced in a study of human T cells and chemical hapten exposure. In the study overall: Weekly administration of diphenylcyclopropenone to the scalp of patients continued throughout the approximately 24-week study.

This CDR3 is 15 amino acids long. V lost 5 bases, J lost 3 bases, and 13 bases lay in between. Per the germline V gene, CDR1 is MNHEY and CDR2 is SVGAGI. This clonotype was detected many times. Antigen unknown. Overall study findings and caveats: Higher patch test scores went with higher counts of PT1 expanded TCRs. Versus controls, significantly more large CDR3 similarity clusters arose from expanded TCRs.

In the library, unique molecular identifiers were attached to individual cDNA molecules. Using its own MiXCR run on the RACE reads, TCRdb lists one record per CDR3 protein. The sample shows roughly 89,000 distinct CDR3 sequences, roughly a tenth of them seen only once. Documented time point: patch test 3, about 24 weeks after DPC sensitization. Treatment defined: therapeutic diphenylcyclopropenone sensitization with weekly scalp DPC. This chain links TRBV6-5 with TRBJ2-2, with D tentatively TRBD2 (6 bases). The sample here was whole blood, taken in connection with sensitization to the hapten diphenylcyclopropenone (DPC). This receptor was taken from a woman aged 25 to 39 with alopecia areata. Some clones in this sample may be carry-over from other donors' samples. The CDR3 DNA reads as TGTGCCAGCAGTCATGGGGGGATGGACACCGGGGAGCTGTTTTTT. Protein: CASSHGGMDTGELFF.